This TCR beta chain came from a study of blood T cell repertoires in COVID-19. Germline trimming cut 1 base from V and 7 bases from J; bases unmatched to any gene: 6. The CDR3 runs to 15 residues. Looked up from germline, CDR1 is SGHAT and CDR2 is FQNNGV. Produced via immunoSEQ multiplex PCR; TCRdb's table is partial and in-frame only. Of roughly 150,000 clones listed, roughly 85% are singletons. What was sequenced was peripheral blood. The V gene is TRBV11-2, the J gene TRBJ1-2; TRBD1 matches at 10 bases. The source of this sequence is a human donor in a cohort sampled during active COVID-19. The CDR3 region is CASSLVGDRGLGYTF. CDR3 bases: TGTGCCAGCAGCTTAGTCGGGGACAGGGGTCTTGGCTACACCTTC.